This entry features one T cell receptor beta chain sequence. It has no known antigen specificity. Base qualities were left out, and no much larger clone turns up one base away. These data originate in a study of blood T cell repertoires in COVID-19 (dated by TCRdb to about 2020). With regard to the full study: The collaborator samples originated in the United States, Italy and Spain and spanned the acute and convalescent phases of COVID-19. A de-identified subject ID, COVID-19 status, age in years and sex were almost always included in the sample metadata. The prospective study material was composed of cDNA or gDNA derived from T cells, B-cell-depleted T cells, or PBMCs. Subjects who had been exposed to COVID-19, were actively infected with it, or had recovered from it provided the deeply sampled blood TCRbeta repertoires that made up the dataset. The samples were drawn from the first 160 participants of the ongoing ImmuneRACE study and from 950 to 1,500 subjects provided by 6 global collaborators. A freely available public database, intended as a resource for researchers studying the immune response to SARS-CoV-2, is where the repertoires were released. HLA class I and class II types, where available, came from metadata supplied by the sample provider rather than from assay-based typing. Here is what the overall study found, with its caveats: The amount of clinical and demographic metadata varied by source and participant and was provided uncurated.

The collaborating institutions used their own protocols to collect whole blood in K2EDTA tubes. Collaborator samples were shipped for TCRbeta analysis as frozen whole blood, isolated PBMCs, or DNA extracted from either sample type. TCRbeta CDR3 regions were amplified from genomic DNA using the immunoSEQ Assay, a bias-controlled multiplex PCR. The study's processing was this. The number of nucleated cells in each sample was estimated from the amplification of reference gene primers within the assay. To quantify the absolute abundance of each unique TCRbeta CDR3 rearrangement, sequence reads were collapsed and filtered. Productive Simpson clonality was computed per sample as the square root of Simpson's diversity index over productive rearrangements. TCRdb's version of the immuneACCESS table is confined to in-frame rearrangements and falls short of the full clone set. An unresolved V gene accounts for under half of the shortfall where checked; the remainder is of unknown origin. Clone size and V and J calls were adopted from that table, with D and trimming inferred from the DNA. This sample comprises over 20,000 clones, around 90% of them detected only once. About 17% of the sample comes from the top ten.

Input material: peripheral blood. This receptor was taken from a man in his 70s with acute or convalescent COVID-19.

The encoded CDR3 is CASSYGGAQSNEQFF. The bases read TGTGCCAGCAGTTACGGGGGGGCCCAATCCAATGAGCAGTTCTTC. The chain uses TRBV6-5 and TRBJ2-1; a weak D assignment points to TRBD2 (7 bases agree). CDR1 and CDR2, per the germline V gene, are MNHEY and SVGAGI. V loses 2 bases, J loses 6 bases, and the germline ends lie 14 bases apart. The CDR3, from cysteine to phenylalanine, totals 15 residues. Only the CDR3 DNA is retained, 45 bases long and in frame from the first base.